What follows is one T cell receptor (beta chain) and its context. What it binds is not known. The data derive from a study of shared clonotypes between healthy human individuals. Study in general: A donor's plate count was three for CD4 naive and three for CD4 memory; CD8 naive had two and CD8 memory one.

Study-wide points: Rarefaction analysis demonstrated incomplete sorted-subset sequencing notwithstanding large depth.

Measured with immunoSEQ multiplex PCR; TCRdb has only the in-frame clones, and not every one. The sample carries 2 million to 2.5 million clones, roughly 95% recorded once. This CDR3 region has 13 residues. The germline V gene encodes CDR1 SGHDT and CDR2 YYEEEE. V lost 6 bases and J lost 3; bases outside the gene matches: 6. The chain carries TRBV5-6 and TRBJ2-7; TRBD2 aligns across 7 bases. The clonotype originates from a man aged 18 to 35 in good health. The source material was naive CD4+ T cells sorted from blood. The subset here: CD45RA+ positively selected. CDR3 sequence: CASTPGRGYEQYF. CDR3 nucleotide sequence: TGTGCCAGCACCCCGGGGAGGGGCTACGAGCAGTACTTC.